The 30 T cell receptor beta chains below come from one sample, sequenced in a study of shared clonotypes between healthy human individuals (dated by TCRdb to the early 2020s). Library preparation employed the immunoSEQ multiplex PCR assay. The immuneACCESS repertoire file appears here via TCRdb, limited to in-frame rearrangements. These files lack a portion of the clones; in checked studies, under half of the deficit traces to unresolved V genes, and the cause of the others is not known. The sample yields a few million clones; around 93% were counted once. About 1.7% of the sample comes from the top ten. CD8 naive samples consisted of CD45RO-negative cells that were positively selected for CCR7, yielding a CD45RA+CCR7+ population without TemRA cells. The sequenced material came from naive CD8+ T cells from PBMCs. The label giving this sample's cell subset or site can be read as: CD45RA+CCR7+. The receptors come from a man aged 18 to 30 in good health. Some clones in this sample may be carry-over from other donors' samples.

Comments on this clone: Other DNA sequences in this sample translate to the same CDR3. The chain carries TRBV19 and TRBJ2-3; 9 bases agree with TRBD1. Germline V gene sequence: CDR1 LNHDA, CDR2 SQIVND (reference sequence). V shed 3 bases and J 2 bases; nucleotides not matched to a gene: 3. This CDR3 is built from 15 residues. The CDR3 coding sequence is TGTGCCAGTAGTATCGGGACAGGGAACACAGATACGCAGTATTTT. It encodes CASSIGTGNTDTQYF. The whole variable domain, filled in from reference TRBV19 and TRBJ2-3, reads DGGITQSPKYLFRKEGQNVTLSCEQNLNHDAMYWYRQDPGQGLRLIYYSQIVNDFQKGDIAEGYSVSREKKESFPLTVTSAQKNPTAFYLCASSIGTGNTDTQYFGPGTRLTVL.

This rearrangement joins TRBV7-9 to TRBJ2-1; 10 positions match TRBD2. Germline values: CDR1 SEHNR, CDR2 FQNEAQ (reference sequence). With 5 bases clipped from V and 10 bases from J, the junction kept 11 bases outside the gene matches. The CDR3 extends over 15 amino acids. The CDR3 is CASSPFSSGSREQFF. In DNA form, the CDR3 reads TGTGCCAGCAGCCCCTTTTCTAGCGGGAGTCGGGAGCAGTTCTTC. Full variable domain (rest looked up from reference TRBV7-9 and TRBJ2-1): DTGVSQNPRHKITKRGQNVTFRCDPISEHNRLYWYRQTLGQGPEFLTYFQNEAQLEKSRLLSDRFSAERPKGSFSTLEIQRTEQGDSAMYLCASSPFSSGSREQFFGPGTRLTVL.

The V and J genes are TRBV9 and TRBJ1-2; 8 bases are shared with TRBD1. The germline CDR1 and CDR2 sequences are SGDLS and YYNGEE. CDR3 size: 16 residues. With 3 bases clipped from V and 7 bases from J, the junction kept 14 bases outside the gene matches. This CDR3 is CASSATTHGTGRGYTF. As DNA, the CDR3 is TGTGCCAGCAGCGCGACCACGCACGGGACAGGACGTGGCTACACCTTC.

The V call is TRBV27, the J call TRBJ1-5, with 10 bases matching TRBD1. The CDR3 contains 16 residues. CDR1 and CDR2 from the germline V gene are MNHEY and SMNVEV (reference sequence). Germline trimming cut 1 base from V and 7 bases from J; bases unmatched to any gene: 7. Here the CDR3 reads CASSLLPTGGGQPQHF. The CDR3 region has the DNA TGTGCCAGCAGTTTATTGCCGACAGGGGGCGGGCAGCCCCAGCATTTT.

This clone was counted a single time. This chain joins TRBV2 and TRBJ1-1; D call uncertain. The V end was cut by 0 bases, the J end by 0 bases, with 8 bases between. CDR3 length equals 15 residues. CDR1 and CDR2 from the germline V gene are SNHLY and FYNNEI. Here the CDR3 reads CASSEAAGLNTEAFF. The CDR3 region has the DNA TGTGCCAGCAGTGAAGCTGCCGGGTTGAACACTGAAGCTTTCTTT.

The J gene is TRBJ2-7, the V gene TRBV6-6; unclear D gene. There are 12 residues in the CDR3. CDR1 is MNHNY and CDR2 is SVGAGI in the germline V gene (reference sequence). V dropped 2 bases and J dropped 4 bases, with 6 bases sitting between them. The CDR3 nucleotides are TGTGCCAGCAGTTACGCTGGATACGAGCAGTACTTC. It specifies CASSYAGYEQYF.

This clone was recorded once. This sequence joins TRBV7-9 and TRBJ1-5; 7 bases line up with TRBD1. V lost 4 bases and J lost 3; bases outside the gene matches: 3. The germline V gene has CDR1 SEHNR and CDR2 FQNEAQ (reference sequence). The CDR3 length is 14 residues. For the CDR3, the DNA is TGTGCCAGCAGCTCAGGACAGGCCAATCAGCCCCAGCATTTT. As protein: CASSSGQANQPQHF.

As concerns this clone: The sample contains more than one DNA sequence encoding this CDR3. J is TRBJ2-7 and V is TRBV27, with no clear D. The CDR3 covers 13 residues. Germline V gene sequence: CDR1 MNHEY, CDR2 SMNVEV (reference sequence). V was clipped by 2 bases and J by 2 bases, with 7 bases between them. The CDR3 protein is CASSLGRTYEQYF. Here the CDR3 DNA reads TGTGCCAGCAGTTTAGGGCGTACCTACGAGCAGTACTTC.

The J gene is TRBJ2-3, the V gene TRBV11-2; a possible D gene is TRBD2 (5 bases). The CDR3 runs 13 residues. Trimming shortened V by 7 bases and J by 6 bases, and 14 bases separated the two germline ends. Germline lookup yields CDR1 SGHAT and CDR2 FQNNGV. For the CDR3, the DNA is TGTGCCAGCATCCCAATCGGGATGGATACGCAGTATTTT. It yields the protein CASIPIGMDTQYF.

The table lists this clone with a few counts. The rearrangement uses TRBV30 and TRBJ1-4, with D possibly being TRBD1 (5 bases). V was shortened by 0 bases and J by 5 bases, with 10 bases between the two germline ends. CDR1 GTSNPN and CDR2 SVGIG come from the germline V gene (reference sequence). The CDR3 has 14 residues. CDR3 bases: TGTGCCTGGAGTGTACCAGGGAGAAATGAAAAACTGTTTTTT. Protein: CAWSVPGRNEKLFF. Drawing the rest from reference TRBV30 and TRBJ1-4, the complete variable domain is SQTIHQWPATLVQPVGSPLSLECTVEGTSNPNLYWYRQAAGRGLQLLFYSVGIGQISSEVPQNLSASRPQDRQFILSSKKLLLSDSGFYLCAWSVPGRNEKLFFGSGTQLSVL.

This sequence joins TRBV13 and TRBJ2-4; D ambiguous. V was shortened by 5 bases and J by 6 bases, with 11 bases between the two germline ends. The V gene's germline CDR1 is PRHDT and CDR2 FYEKMQ (reference sequence). The CDR3 length is 13 residues. CDR3 residues: CASSPRGGNIQYF. The CDR3 DNA follows: TGTGCCAGCAGCCCCAGAGGTGGAAACATTCAGTACTTC.

The chain joins TRBV13 to TRBJ2-1; D gene ambiguous. Germline loops: CDR1 PRHDT, CDR2 FYEKMQ (reference sequence). The length of the CDR3 is 14 residues. Trimming pared 5 bases from V and 6 bases from J, leaving 14 bases between. CDR3 DNA: TGTGCCAGCAGCCCAGGCCGGCGGCTCAATGAGCAGTTCTTC. Residues: CASSPGRRLNEQFF.

This sequence joins TRBV19 and TRBJ2-2; TRBD1 might be the D (5 bases). Germline CDR1 reads LNHDA; CDR2 reads SQIVND (reference sequence). Between the trimmed V and J ends, which lost 1 base and 7 bases, there was a span of 13 bases. This CDR3 comprises 15 residues. The CDR3 is CASSIGVTVGGELFF. The CDR3 region has the DNA TGTGCCAGTAGTATAGGAGTGACAGTAGGCGGGGAGCTGTTTTTT.

This rearrangement joins TRBV13 to TRBJ1-4; D is unclear. V lost 5 bases and J lost 8, with 12 bases in between. Germline V gives CDR1 PRHDT, CDR2 FYEKMQ (reference sequence). This CDR3 comprises 13 residues. The CDR3 DNA reads TGTGCCAGCAGCGCCATTAAGGAGGAAAAACTGTTTTTT. Translation: CASSAIKEEKLFF.

This clone was seen only a few times. V is TRBV28 and J is TRBJ1-1, with D unclear. The CDR3 loop spans 13 amino acids. The V gene lost 10 bases and the J gene lost 0 bases, with 12 bases spanning the gap. Germline-derived CDR1 and CDR2 are MDHEN and SYDVKM. The CDR3, as DNA: TGTGCCACCAGGCGAGGGTTGAACACTGAAGCTTTCTTT. Translation gives CATRRGLNTEAFF.

This sequence joins TRBV27 and TRBJ2-2; perhaps D is TRBD1 or TRBD2 (5 bases each). In germline, CDR1 is MNHEY, CDR2 SMNVEV (reference sequence). CDR3 length equals 14 residues. V lost 10 bases and J 1 base, leaving 13 bases between the germline ends. The CDR3 loop reads CATTGRLNTGELFF. The CDR3 region has the DNA TGTGCCACCACGGGACGGTTGAACACCGGGGAGCTGTTTTTT.

The rearrangement links TRBV9 to TRBJ2-3; D might be TRBD2 (5 bases). Germline CDR1 and CDR2: SGDLS and YYNGEE. The germline V and J ends were trimmed by 0 bases and 2 bases, with 13 bases remaining between them. This CDR3 spans 16 amino acids. Written as DNA, the CDR3 is TGTGCCAGCAGCGTAGATCCTAGCACCTACACAGATACGCAGTATTTT. Translated: CASSVDPSTYTDTQYF.

This clone was seen just once. The chain joins TRBV9 to TRBJ1-5, with 11 bases matching TRBD1. With 3 bases clipped from V and 6 bases from J, the junction kept 2 bases outside the gene matches. Germline CDR1 reads SGDLS; CDR2 reads YYNGEE. This CDR3 is 14 amino acids long. The chain's CDR3 is CASSDGTGGQPQHF. The DNA of the CDR3 is TGTGCCAGCAGCGACGGGACAGGGGGTCAGCCCCAGCATTTT.

V usage is TRBV29-1 and J usage is TRBJ2-7; tentative D call: TRBD2 (7 bases). Trimming cost V 4 bases and J 3 bases, with 13 bases left between them. CDR1 is SQVTM and CDR2 is ANQGSEA in the germline V gene. This CDR3 has 13 residues. CDR3: CSVAGGDNYEQYF. DNA of the CDR3: TGCAGCGTTGCGGGGGGCGATAACTACGAGCAGTACTTC.

Turning to this clone: The same CDR3 can be traced to other DNA sequences in this sample. The rearrangement joins TRBV28 to TRBJ2-7, with 7 bases fitting TRBD2. Per germline, CDR1 MDHEN and CDR2 SYDVKM. V was clipped by 3 bases and J by 1 base; unmatched bases: 6. This CDR3 region has 15 residues. In nucleotides, the CDR3 is TGTGCCAGCAGTTTGGGCGGGAGCGGATCCTACGAGCAGTACTTC. Protein: CASSLGGSGSYEQYF.

This chain uses TRBV6-1 with TRBJ2-7; D possibly matches TRBD1 or TRBD2 (6 bases each). The CDR3 contains 16 residues. With 4 bases removed from V and 3 bases from J, the gap between germline ends came to 19 bases. The V gene's germline CDR1 is MNHNS and CDR2 SASEGT. The CDR3 region is CASSVLGGPWGYEQYF. The CDR3 DNA is TGTGCCAGCAGTGTTCTTGGGGGGCCATGGGGCTACGAGCAGTACTTC.

The rearrangement uses TRBV7-9 and TRBJ1-1; 9 bases fit TRBD1. V dropped 5 bases and J dropped 6; count of bases not matched to a gene: 7. The germline gives CDR1 SEHNR, CDR2 FQNEAQ (reference sequence). The CDR3 length is 14 residues. This CDR3 is CASSPPTGGAEAFF. The DNA of the CDR3 is TGTGCCAGCAGCCCACCTACAGGGGGCGCTGAAGCTTTCTTT. Together with reference TRBV7-9 and TRBJ1-1, the CDR3 gives the full variable domain: DTGVSQNPRHKITKRGQNVTFRCDPISEHNRLYWYRQTLGQGPEFLTYFQNEAQLEKSRLLSDRFSAERPKGSFSTLEIQRTEQGDSAMYLCASSPPTGGAEAFFGQGTRLTVV.

The V call is TRBV5-5, the J call TRBJ2-7, with 7 positions matching TRBD1. Germline V gene lookup returns CDR1 SGHKS and CDR2 YYEKEE (reference sequence). CDR3 length: 15 residues. The ends lost 4 bases at V and 3 bases at J; junction bases unmatched: 10. CDR3 nucleotides: TGTGCCAGCAGCATATCCGGGACAGCCCTCTACGAGCAGTACTTC. Amino acid sequence: CASSISGTALYEQYF.

The chain is built from TRBV7-8 and TRBJ2-5, with 11 bases matching TRBD1. Trimming at V came to 10 bases and at J to 3 bases, leaving 4 bases not matched to a gene. CDR1 SGHVS and CDR2 FQNEAQ come from the germline V gene. The CDR3 runs to 13 residues. DNA of the CDR3: TGTGCCATTCGGGGACAGGGGGAAGAGACCCAGTACTTC. This sequence encodes CAIRGQGEETQYF. The full variable domain, in which reference TRBV7-8 and TRBJ2-5 provide the parts outside the CDR3, is GAGVSQSPRYKVAKRGQDVALRCDPISGHVSLFWYQQALGQGPEFLTYFQNEAQLDKSGLPSDRFFAERPEGSVSTLKIQRTQQEDSAVYLCAIRGQGEETQYFGPGTRLLVL.

V usage is TRBV11-3 and J usage is TRBJ2-2; 13 nucleotides align to TRBD2. From germline, CDR1 is SGHNT and CDR2 YENEEA. J was trimmed by 7 bases and V by 5 bases; bases with no gene match: 10. This CDR3 is built from 17 residues. In DNA form, the CDR3 reads TGTGCCAGCAGCGGTCGACTAGCGGGAGGCGGTATCGGGGAGCTGTTTTTT. Translation: CASSGRLAGGGIGELFF.

This clone was picked up one time. The chain carries TRBV11-2 and TRBJ2-1; 10 nucleotides line up with TRBD2. Germline CDR1 and CDR2: SGHAT and FQNNGV. V lost 6 bases and J lost 6; bases outside the gene matches: 5. This CDR3 spans 14 amino acids. The CDR3 spells CASSSSGSVNEQFF. The CDR3, as DNA: TGTGCCAGCAGTTCTAGCGGGAGCGTCAATGAGCAGTTCTTC.

The chain has TRBV28 and TRBJ2-7; 8 bases are a match to TRBD1. The CDR3 loop spans 18 amino acids. The junction had 12 bases not matched to a gene; V was cut back by 2 bases and J by 0 bases. The V gene's germline CDR1 is MDHEN and CDR2 SYDVKM. The CDR3 DNA sequence: TGTGCCAGCAGTTTAGGACAGGGCCCCCCCTCTCGCTCCTACGAGCAGTACTTC. Translation: CASSLGQGPPSRSYEQYF.

V usage is TRBV28 and J usage is TRBJ2-7, with D possibly matching TRBD1 (5 bases). The germline V gene has CDR1 MDHEN and CDR2 SYDVKM. Trimming shortened V by 4 bases and J by 1 base, and 11 bases separated the two germline ends. This CDR3 spans 14 amino acids. CDR3 region: CASSSRTLSYEQYF. The CDR3 DNA sequence: TGTGCCAGCAGTTCTAGGACACTTTCCTACGAGCAGTACTTC.

The chain has TRBV28 and TRBJ2-7, with TRBD1 as a possible D gene (5 bases). The CDR3 is 16 amino acids. V lost 7 bases to trimming and J lost 0 bases, with 19 bases between them. Germline V gives CDR1 MDHEN, CDR2 SYDVKM. The CDR3 loop reads CASTKQGEGISYEQYF. CDR3 DNA: TGTGCCAGCACTAAACAAGGGGAAGGTATCTCCTACGAGCAGTACTTC.

V and J are TRBV6-1 and TRBJ2-1; D uncertain. The germline V gene encodes CDR1 MNHNS and CDR2 SASEGT. This CDR3 contains 15 residues. Trimming pared 5 bases from V and 0 bases from J, leaving 11 bases between. CDR3 nucleotides: TGTGCCAGCAGTACTTATAGTAGCTCCTACAATGAGCAGTTCTTC. It specifies CASSTYSSSYNEQFF.